This TCR beta chain was sequenced during a study of spatial heterogeneity in lung cancer. Study-wide background: The average count in raw reads for each unique TCR and UMI combination exceeded nine appearances.

Germline V gene lookup returns CDR1 SGHAT and CDR2 FQNNGV. Trimming shortened V by 5 bases and J by 4 bases, and 14 bases separated the two germline ends. The CDR3 length is 14 residues. Carried by each TCR cDNA molecule was a unique molecular identifier. TCRdb re-called the 5' RACE reads with MiXCR, one entry per CDR3 protein. The sample lists more than 60,000 distinct CDR3 sequences, under 7.5% seen once, with roughly 14% in the top ten. As to time point: sample taken at primary tumor resection. Donors were 72 untreated early-stage non-small cell lung cancer patients. Sequencing was performed on whole RNA extracted from tumor and nontumor lung tissue, or from frozen PBMC, and the material was left unsorted.

Sequencing was performed on PBMCs, taken at surgery. The sequence was obtained from a female donor with early-stage non-small cell lung cancer. V and J are TRBV11-2 and TRBJ1-1; D is possibly TRBD1 (6 bases). CDR3: CASSQQGGGTEAFF. Here the CDR3 DNA reads TGTGCCAGCAGCCAACAGGGCGGGGGCACTGAAGCTTTCTTT.